The 20 T cell receptor beta chains presented below share a single source sample, sequenced in a study of shared clonotypes between healthy human individuals. Terminally differentiated effector memory CD45RA+ cells were excluded by CCR7 positive selection of CD45RO-negative cells. The table came from immunoSEQ multiplex PCR; TCRdb's copy has only in-frame clones and leaves some out. The sample lists some 2 million clones, just under 95% seen once, with around 1.1% in the top ten. Sequenced sample: naive CD8+ T cells sorted from blood. These receptors all come from a man younger than 35 in good health.

The chain recombines TRBV2 with TRBJ1-1; 10 bases fit TRBD1. The CDR3 is 15 residues long. Per germline, CDR1 SNHLY and CDR2 FYNNEI. V gave up 8 bases and J gave up 3 bases; unmatched junction bases: 9. The CDR3 protein is CASEGQGFDDTEAFF. The CDR3 DNA sequence: TGTGCCAGCGAGGGACAGGGGTTCGATGACACTGAAGCTTTCTTT.

The chain couples TRBV6-5 to TRBJ1-4, with D maybe TRBD1 (6 bases). From germline, CDR1 is MNHEY and CDR2 SVGAGI. This CDR3 has 15 residues. V was pared by 6 bases and J by 3 bases, with 14 bases between. The CDR3, as DNA: TGTGCCAGCAGCACAGGGACAACGGCTAATGAAAAACTGTTTTTT. Translating it yields CASSTGTTANEKLFF.

The chain is built from TRBV6-5 and TRBJ2-5; 9 bases line up with TRBD1. The CDR3 consists of 15 residues. V lost 4 bases to trimming and J lost 2 bases; unmatched junction nucleotides: 5. CDR1 and CDR2 (germline): MNHEY, SVGAGI. The CDR3 region is CASSSGTGLQETQYF. CDR3 in DNA: TGTGCCAGCAGTTCCGGGACAGGGCTACAAGAGACCCAGTACTTC.

The chain recombines TRBV5-6 with TRBJ2-3; TRBD2 might be the D (5 bases). V lost 1 base and J lost 1, with 10 bases in between. This CDR3 has 15 residues. The germline V gene has CDR1 SGHDT and CDR2 YYEEEE. CDR3 in DNA: TGTGCCAGCAGCTTGCAACTAGTTGGCACAGATACGCAGTATTTT. This translates into CASSLQLVGTDTQYF. The full variable domain, in which reference TRBV5-6 and TRBJ2-3 provide the parts outside the CDR3, is DAGVTQSPTHLIKTRGQQVTLRCSPKSGHDTVSWYQQALGQGPQFIFQYYEEEERQRGNFPDRFSGHQFPNYSSELNVNALLLGDSALYLCASSLQLVGTDTQYFGPGTRLTVL.

The V gene is TRBV21-1, the J gene TRBJ2-5; TRBD2, as called in the table, went unchecked against the DNA. TRBV21-1 is a recognized pseudogene. The CDR3 contains 12 residues. CDR3 sequence: CATSNGFGAQYF. The CDR3 bases are TGTGCCACCAGTAACGGCTTCGGGGCCCAGTACTTC.

As for this clone: Other DNA variants within this sample encode the same CDR3. This chain connects TRBV30 to TRBJ1-1, with D uncertain. The CDR3 runs 12 residues. V lost 2 bases, J lost 6 bases, and 10 bases lay in between. Germline V gives CDR1 GTSNPN, CDR2 SVGIG (reference sequence). The CDR3 reads CAWSPGGAEAFF. In DNA form, the CDR3 reads TGTGCCTGGAGTCCTGGTGGGGCTGAAGCTTTCTTT.

The chain recombines TRBV12-5 with TRBJ2-2, with 12 bases lining up with TRBD1. The V segment lost 11 bases and the J segment 0 bases; nucleotides outside the gene matches: 7. This CDR3 is built from 16 residues. Germline V CDR1 and CDR2: LGHNT, FRNRAP. In DNA, the CDR3 is TGTGCTGGGATCGGGACAGGGGGCGCGAACACCGGGGAGCTGTTTTTT. Amino acids: CAGIGTGGANTGELFF.

The chain is built from TRBV29-1 and TRBJ2-3; TRBD2 aligns across 11 bases. J lost 2 bases, V lost 3 bases, and 13 bases had no gene match. Germline CDR1 is SQVTM and CDR2 is ANQGSEA. This CDR3 has 18 residues. The CDR3 nucleotides are TGCAGCGTTGAGGCACTAGCGGGAGCCACGGGAGACACAGATACGCAGTATTTT. Amino acids: CSVEALAGATGDTDTQYF.

V and J are TRBV30 and TRBJ2-2, with D possibly TRBD1 on 5 matching bases. CDR1 and CDR2 from the germline V gene are GTSNPN and SVGIG (reference sequence). Trimming pared 3 bases from V and 8 bases from J, leaving 10 bases between. The CDR3 has 12 residues. The CDR3 coding sequence is TGTGCCTGGAGGACAACAGGAGGGGAGCTGTTTTTT. Translating it yields CAWRTTGGELFF.

Concerning this clone itself: Other DNA sequences from this sample encode an identical CDR3 as well. The rearrangement uses TRBV5-1 and TRBJ2-7, with D unclear. Between the trimmed V and J ends, which lost 2 bases and 4 bases, there was a span of 4 bases. The CDR3 runs to 11 residues. Germline CDR1 and CDR2: SGHRS and YFSETQ. In nucleotides, the CDR3 is TGCGCCAGCAGCTTAGGTTACGAGCAGTACTTC. This codes for CASSLGYEQYF.

V is TRBV7-9 and J is TRBJ2-4; TRBD1 agrees at 7 bases. V shed 1 base, J shed 7 bases, and the junction held 4 bases outside the gene matches. CDR1 is SEHNR and CDR2 is FQNEAQ in the germline V gene (reference sequence). There are 14 residues in the CDR3. The CDR3 coding sequence is TGTGCCAGCAGCTTAGGAGGGGGCGAGAACATTCAGTACTTC. This translates into CASSLGGGENIQYF. Full variable domain (missing parts from reference TRBV7-9 and TRBJ2-4): DTGVSQNPRHKITKRGQNVTFRCDPISEHNRLYWYRQTLGQGPEFLTYFQNEAQLEKSRLLSDRFSAERPKGSFSTLEIQRTEQGDSAMYLCASSLGGGENIQYFGAGTRLSVL.

J is TRBJ1-5 and V is TRBV30, with D uncertain. The V end lost 1 base, the J end lost 0 bases, and 10 bases lay between the germline ends. This CDR3 has 15 residues. The V gene's germline CDR1 is GTSNPN and CDR2 SVGIG (reference sequence). CDR3 DNA sequence: TGTGCCTGGAGTGATGAGTTAAATAGCAATCAGCCCCAGCATTTT. Translating it yields CAWSDELNSNQPQHF.

The chain carries TRBV21-1 and TRBJ1-4; the DNA was not compared with TRBD1, the D call given in the table. TRBV21-1 is reported as a pseudogene. The CDR3 is 11 amino acids. Here the CDR3 DNA reads TGTGCCAGCAGCGCACAAGAAAAACTGTTTTTT. It codes for CASSAQEKLFF.

V usage is TRBV5-1 and J usage is TRBJ2-1; 8 nucleotides agree with TRBD2. V dropped 2 bases and J dropped 5; count of bases not matched to a gene: 9. From germline, CDR1 is SGHRS and CDR2 YFSETQ. This CDR3 region has 16 residues. CDR3 loop: CASSFQSGGQDNEQFF. CDR3 coding DNA: TGCGCCAGCAGCTTCCAAAGCGGGGGCCAAGACAATGAGCAGTTCTTC.

This chain joins TRBV10-1 and TRBJ2-3, with unresolved D. The CDR3 totals 14 residues. The V end was cut by 1 base, the J end by 0 bases, with 5 bases between. Germline V gives CDR1 WNHNN, CDR2 SYGVQD (reference sequence). For the CDR3, the DNA is TGCGCCAGCAGTGAGTACAGAAGCACAGATACGCAGTATTTT. It specifies CASSEYRSTDTQYF.

The chain joins TRBV15 to TRBJ2-1; tentative D call: TRBD2 (6 bases). Trimming removed 1 base at V and 7 bases at J, with 11 bases between. Germline V CDR1 and CDR2: LNHNV, YYDKDF (reference sequence). CDR3 size: 14 residues. For the CDR3, the DNA is TGTGCCACCAGCAGAGCGGGAGAAGAGAATGAGCAGTTCTTC. It yields the protein CATSRAGEENEQFF.

DNA of the CDR3: TGCGCCAGCAGTGATCTGGCGGGGGCCAGCTCCTACAATGAGCAGTTCTTC. This sequence encodes CASSDLAGASSYNEQFF. The genes are TRBV10-1 and TRBJ2-1; TRBD2 is a possible D gene (7 bases). The CDR3 is made up of 17 amino acids. V lost 3 bases to trimming and J lost 0 bases, with 15 bases between them. Germline V CDR1 and CDR2: WNHNN, SYGVQD (reference sequence).

The chain combines TRBV5-1 with TRBJ2-2; no clear D gene. The CDR3 contains 15 residues. V shed 0 bases and J shed 0 bases, with 6 bases lying between them. CDR1 is SGHRS, CDR2 YFSETQ, per germline. The chain's CDR3 is CASSLDYANTGELFF. DNA of the CDR3: TGCGCCAGCAGCTTGGACTACGCGAACACCGGGGAGCTGTTTTTT.

The J gene is TRBJ2-1, the V gene TRBV29-1; perhaps TRBD1 as D (5 bases). CDR1 is SQVTM, CDR2 ANQGSEA, per germline. CDR3 length: 12 amino acids. V lost 5 bases and J lost 4, with 9 bases in between. This chain's CDR3 is CSVYRQYNEQFF. CDR3 DNA: TGCAGCGTTTATAGACAGTACAATGAGCAGTTCTTC.

V usage is TRBV14 and J usage is TRBJ1-2; D gene unclear. CDR1 is SGHDN, CDR2 FVKESK, per germline. The CDR3 contains 15 residues. V was clipped by 0 bases and J by 4 bases, with 12 bases between them. The CDR3 DNA is TGTGCCAGCAGCCAAGATCATTACATGGCCTATGGCTACACCTTC. It translates to CASSQDHYMAYGYTF.